Listed below are T cell receptor beta chains from one sample, sequenced in a study of Ad26.COV2.S vaccination and SARS-CoV-2 variants. Libraries were prepared by immunoSEQ multiplex PCR; TCRdb keeps only in-frame clonotypes and omits some of them. The sample carries 400,000 to 450,000 clones, over 75% recorded once. The sample here was peripheral blood, taken in a trial of Ad26.COV2.S vaccine versus placebo. Receptor source: a person aged 18-60 years who received the Ad26.COV2.S COVID-19 vaccine or a placebo. The CDR3 runs from the conserved cysteine through the conserved F or W. A D gene is named only where the DNA matches it firmly. The size of a clone is reported for some rows only, either as once, few or many, or as a class for expanded clones.

v_call	d_call	j_call	clone_size	cdr3_nt	cdr3_aa
TRBV19	.	TRBJ2-2	.	TGTGCCAGCCACCGTATTGGGGCCGGGGTAGGGGGGAGTTCGATCGGGGAGCTGTTTTTT	CASHRIGAGVGGSSIGELFF
TRBV19	TRBD2	TRBJ2-5	.	TGTGCCAGTAGTATCCGGGGGAGGCTAGCGGGACACGTAGAGACCCAGTACTTC	CASSIRGRLAGHVETQYF
TRBV6-5	.	TRBJ2-2	.	TGTGCCAGCAGTCTGGACAGAAAGAACACCGGGGAGCTGTTTTTT	CASSLDRKNTGELFF
TRBV4-2	.	TRBJ1-1	.	TGTGCCAGCAGCTCCGGTCTGAACACTGAAGCTTTCTTT	CASSSGLNTEAFF
TRBV7-8	TRBD2	TRBJ2-2	few	TGTGCCAGCAGCTCTCACGGGACTACGGGCGTGGCCGGGGAGCTGTTTTTT	CASSSHGTTGVAGELFF
TRBV6-5	.	TRBJ1-2	.	TGTGCCAGCAGAGGACAATACTATGGCTACACCTTC	CASRGQYYGYTF
TRBV27	TRBD1	TRBJ2-7	.	TGTGCCAGCAGCCCCAAGTATGGGACAGGGACCTACGAGCAGTACTTC	CASSPKYGTGTYEQYF
TRBV30	TRBD2	TRBJ2-7	.	TGTGCCTGGAGTAAATCAAAGACTAGCCTGACCTACGAGCAGTACTTC	CAWSKSKTSLTYEQYF
TRBV6-6	.	TRBJ2-2	.	TGTGCCAGCAGGGGGGCCCCCGGAGGCACCGGGGAGCTGTTTTTT	CASRGAPGGTGELFF
TRBV5-6	TRBD1	TRBJ1-5	.	TGTGCCAGCAGCTTCGGACAGGGTGGCCAGCCCCAGCATTTT	CASSFGQGGQPQHF
TRBV5-6	.	TRBJ1-1	.	TGTGCCAGCAGCTTGGAAGTGGCAGGGTACTACACTGAAGCTTTCTTT	CASSLEVAGYYTEAFF
TRBV5-4	.	TRBJ1-2	.	TGTGCCAGCAGCTCACCGACAGATAGGATCTATGGCTACACCTTC	CASSSPTDRIYGYTF
TRBV7-2	TRBD2	TRBJ2-3	.	TGTGCCAGCAGCTTTTCGTTTGGCGGGAGGGAAGCAGATACGCAGTATTTT	CASSFSFGGREADTQYF
TRBV29-1	TRBD1	TRBJ1-1	.	TGCAGCGCCCGGACAGGGGGCGAGGGCACTGAAGCTTTCTTT	CSARTGGEGTEAFF
TRBV10-3	TRBD2	TRBJ2-3	.	TGTGCCATCAGTGAGTCGATAGCGGGAGGGCTTGATACGCAGTATTTT	CAISESIAGGLDTQYF
TRBV2	TRBD1	TRBJ2-5	.	TGTGCCAGCAGTGTGGACAGGGGGGATCAAGAGACCCAGTACTTC	CASSVDRGDQETQYF
TRBV7-2	.	TRBJ2-2	.	TGTGCCAGCAGCTTAGTCTGGAGTACCGGGGAGCTGTTTTTT	CASSLVWSTGELFF
TRBV19	.	TRBJ1-2	.	TGTGCCAGTAGTCCAGGGGAAGGTATGAATGGCTACACCTTC	CASSPGEGMNGYTF
TRBV5-1	TRBD2	TRBJ2-7	.	TGCGCCAGCAGCATCGTCCCTAGCGGGAGGTACTACGAGCAGTACTTC	CASSIVPSGRYYEQYF
TRBV19	.	TRBJ2-7	.	TGTGCCAGTAGTATAATCCTCGGACCTACGGGGCTACAGTACTTC	CASSIILGPTGLQYF
TRBV29-1	.	TRBJ2-3	.	TGCAGCGTTGATCCCGGCCGGGGTCCCACAGATACGCAGTATTTT	CSVDPGRGPTDTQYF
TRBV5-1	TRBD2	TRBJ2-1	.	TGCGCCAGCAGTAGACCTAGCGGACGATACAATGAGCAGTTCTTC	CASSRPSGRYNEQFF
TRBV19	TRBD1	TRBJ1-1	.	TGTGCCAGTAGTGTAGGACAGGGGACTGAAGCTTTCTTT	CASSVGQGTEAFF
TRBV19	.	TRBJ1-3	.	TGTGCCAGTAGTACCGCGATCTACTCTGGAAACACCATATATTTT	CASSTAIYSGNTIYF
TRBV7-9	.	TRBJ1-5	.	TGTGCCAGCAGCTTAGGACAGGTCGATCAGCCCCAGCATTTT	CASSLGQVDQPQHF
TRBV27	TRBD2	TRBJ2-3	.	TGTGCCAGCAATCCACTGGGACTAGCGGAGGCAGATACGCAGTATTTT	CASNPLGLAEADTQYF
TRBV30	.	TRBJ1-5	.	TGTGCCTGGAAGGGAGGTAGCAATCAGCCCCAGCATTTT	CAWKGGSNQPQHF
TRBV28	TRBD1	TRBJ1-5	.	TGTGCCAGCAGTTCAGACAGGGGGGCTCAGCCCCAGCATTTT	CASSSDRGAQPQHF
TRBV2	TRBD1	TRBJ2-7	.	TGTGCCAGCAGACCGGGACAGGGCCTCTACGAGCAGTACTTC	CASRPGQGLYEQYF
TRBV18	.	TRBJ1-1	few	TGTGCCAGCTCACCACCGATAAACACTGAAGCTTTCTTT	CASSPPINTEAFF
TRBV28	TRBD2	TRBJ2-3	.	TGTGCCAGCAGCTCATCCGGACTAGCGGATACGCAGTATTTT	CASSSSGLADTQYF
TRBV19	.	TRBJ1-4	.	TGTGCCACAGCAGGGGCCCCGGGGGGGGCTAATGAAAAACTGTTTTTT	CATAGAPGGANEKLFF
TRBV6-5	TRBD2	TRBJ2-3	.	TGTGCCAGCAGTTACTTAGGGACTAGCGCAGATACGCAGTATTTT	CASSYLGTSADTQYF
TRBV19	.	TRBJ1-1	.	TGTGCCAGTAGTATAGGTGGTTATTTGAACACTGAAGCTTTCTTT	CASSIGGYLNTEAFF
TRBV11-3	.	TRBJ2-2	.	TGTGCCAGTGGTTCGGTTGATGGCGGGGAGCTGTTTTTT	CASGSVDGGELFF
TRBV4-3	TRBD2	TRBJ2-3	.	TGCGCCAGCAGCCTTGGACTAGCGGGTAGAGATACGCAGTATTTT	CASSLGLAGRDTQYF
TRBV29-1	TRBD2	TRBJ2-1	.	TGCAGCGTTGTGGCTAGCGGGACGGGCTACAATGAGCAGTTCTTC	CSVVASGTGYNEQFF
TRBV6-5	TRBD1	TRBJ1-2	.	TGTGCCAGCAGTTACGGCGCAGGGGGCGACTATGGCTACACCTTC	CASSYGAGGDYGYTF
TRBV19	.	TRBJ2-7	.	TGTGCCAGTAGTATCGGACGGGGGCCCCACGAGCAGTACTTC	CASSIGRGPHEQYF
TRBV25-1	TRBD1	TRBJ1-3	.	TGTGCCAGCAGTCCCCCTCCGGGACAGGGATCTAGAAACACCATATATTTT	CASSPPPGQGSRNTIYF
TRBV7-2	.	TRBJ2-7	.	TGTGCCAGCAGCTTAGGGGGGCAGGGCTACGAGCAGTACTTC	CASSLGGQGYEQYF
TRBV27	.	TRBJ2-7	.	TGTGCCAGCAGTCCCCTCGGCCGATTCGACGAGCAGTACTTC	CASSPLGRFDEQYF